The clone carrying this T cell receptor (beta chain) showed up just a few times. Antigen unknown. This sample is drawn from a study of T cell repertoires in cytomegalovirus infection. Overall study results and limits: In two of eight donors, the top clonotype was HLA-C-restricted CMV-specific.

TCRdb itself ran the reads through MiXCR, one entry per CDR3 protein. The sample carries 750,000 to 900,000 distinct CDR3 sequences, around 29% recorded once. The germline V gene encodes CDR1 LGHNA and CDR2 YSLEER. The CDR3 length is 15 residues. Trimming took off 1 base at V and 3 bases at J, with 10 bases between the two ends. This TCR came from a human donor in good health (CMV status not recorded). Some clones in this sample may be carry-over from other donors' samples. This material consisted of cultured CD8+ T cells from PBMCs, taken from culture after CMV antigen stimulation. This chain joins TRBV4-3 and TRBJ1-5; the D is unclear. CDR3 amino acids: CASSQGSGLNQPQHF. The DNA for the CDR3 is TGCGCCAGCAGCCAAGGATCAGGCCTCAATCAGCCCCAGCATTTT.